This TCR beta chain comes out of a study of T-cell reconstitution after alpha-beta-depleted transplantation in children. General study results and limits: Several hundred rapidly expanded clones from non-depleted graft cells reportedly supplied alpha-beta T cells about two months post-transplant. T-cell counts and diversity were attributed mostly to newly produced T cells one year after transplant.

This clonotype was detected only a few times. What it binds is not known. Researchers prepared the TCRbeta library using unique molecular identifiers, the study reports. MiXCR, run by TCRdb on the PCR reads, gives a single entry per CDR3 protein. The sample lists around 580,000 distinct CDR3 sequences; about a quarter were seen once. The CDR3 loop spans 13 amino acids. The germline V gene has CDR1 SNHLY and CDR2 FYNNEI. Trimming shortened V by 5 bases and J by 5 bases, and 10 bases separated the two germline ends. This TCR was recovered from a boy in the first two years of life with Wiskott-Aldrich syndrome, due to receive a stem cell transplant. The chain carries TRBV2 and TRBJ2-1; D not certain. Sequences were derived from PBMCs, sampled before TCRalphabeta/CD19-depleted stem cell transplant. This CDR3 reads CASSWSSDNEQFF. DNA for the CDR3: TGTGCCAGCAGTTGGAGCAGCGACAATGAGCAGTTCTTC.